The present T cell receptor beta chain was sequenced within a study of blood T cell repertoires in COVID-19. About this clone itself: The junction does not match germline at one end; this may be a read error.

Methods used by the authors: Amplification with reference gene primers provided the estimates of nucleated cell counts. Assay: immunoSEQ multiplex PCR; the TCRdb copy retains only in-frame clones and omits some. Clonal size and the V and J genes are those of that table, whereas D and trimming came from the DNA. Here the sample spans 150,000 to 200,000 clones, around 87% being singletons. This CDR3 has 11 amino acids. CDR1 is MNHEY and CDR2 is SVGAGI in the germline V gene. The TCR originated in a man in his forties with active or convalescent COVID-19. The chain has TRBV6-5 and TRBJ1-2, with 7 bases identical to TRBD1. The sequencing sample was made of peripheral blood. The CDR3 spells CASSTGTEEVF. CDR3 coding DNA: TGTGCCAGCAGTACAGGGACAGAGGAGGTTTTC.